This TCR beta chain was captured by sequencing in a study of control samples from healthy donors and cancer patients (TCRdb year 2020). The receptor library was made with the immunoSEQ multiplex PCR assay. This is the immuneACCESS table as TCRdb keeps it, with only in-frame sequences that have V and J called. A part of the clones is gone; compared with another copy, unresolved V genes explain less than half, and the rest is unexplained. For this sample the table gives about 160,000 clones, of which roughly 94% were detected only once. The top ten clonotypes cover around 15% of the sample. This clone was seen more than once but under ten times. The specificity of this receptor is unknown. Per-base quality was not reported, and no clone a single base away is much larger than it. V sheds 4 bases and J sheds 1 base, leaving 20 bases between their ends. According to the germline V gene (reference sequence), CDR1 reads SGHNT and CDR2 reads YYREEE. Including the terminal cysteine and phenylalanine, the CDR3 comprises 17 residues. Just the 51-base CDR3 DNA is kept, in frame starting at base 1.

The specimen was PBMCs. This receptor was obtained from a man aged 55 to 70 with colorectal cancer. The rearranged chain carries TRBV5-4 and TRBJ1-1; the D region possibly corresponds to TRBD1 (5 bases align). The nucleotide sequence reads TGTGCCAGCAGCCCGAAAACCTTCACAGGCCCGAACACTGAAGCTTTCTTT. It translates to CASSPKTFTGPNTEAFF.